The 5 T cell receptor beta chains listed next were all sequenced from one sample in a study of cytomegalovirus exposure and HLA in healthy donors. The study ran its PCR with 60 Vbeta and 13 Jbeta primers. Generated by immunoSEQ multiplex PCR, the TCRdb table keeps only in-frame clones and is missing some. This table has fewer than 200,000 clones, approximately 86% appearing once. Material: PBMCs. The receptors come from a male donor in good health and CMV-seronegative.

The J gene is TRBJ2-2, the V gene TRBV30, with D perhaps TRBD2 (6 bases). Germline CDR1 and CDR2: GTSNPN and SVGIG (reference sequence). The CDR3 loop spans 16 amino acids. V was cut by 1 base and J by 1 base, with 13 bases left in between. The CDR3 DNA reads as TGTGCCTGGAGTGGGTTTAGCGGAATGAACACCGGGGAGCTGTTTTTT. It is translated as CAWSGFSGMNTGELFF.

The chain combines TRBV13 with TRBJ1-5; no reliable D call. V was shortened by 0 bases and J by 3 bases, with 6 bases between the two germline ends. CDR3 length: 14 amino acids. Germline loops: CDR1 PRHDT, CDR2 FYEKMQ (reference sequence). The CDR3 reads CASSLGQINQPQHF. The DNA for the CDR3 is TGTGCCAGCAGCTTAGGGCAGATCAATCAGCCCCAGCATTTT.

The CDR3 nucleotides are TGTGCCAGCAGCTCGGGACAGCAAGAGACCCAGTACTTC. It is translated as CASSSGQQETQYF. This chain joins TRBV7-3 and TRBJ2-5, with 7 bases that match TRBD1. With 4 bases clipped from V and 2 bases from J, the junction kept 1 base outside the gene matches. Germline lookup yields CDR1 SGHTA and CDR2 FQGTGA. CDR3 length equals 13 residues.

V gene TRBV9 combines with J gene TRBJ2-1, with D tentatively TRBD2 (5 bases). The CDR3 is made up of 14 amino acids. Germline V gene data show CDR1 as SGDLS and CDR2 as YYNGEE. Deletions cut 0 bases from V and 8 bases from J, with 12 bases between. CDR3 DNA sequence: TGTGCCAGCAGCGTAGTCGGGGTCGGGGATGAGCAGTTCTTC. Translation: CASSVVGVGDEQFF.

The J gene is TRBJ2-5, the V gene TRBV30; 7 positions match TRBD2. Losses at the gene ends were 3 bases for V and 2 bases for J; bases not matched to a gene: 9. Germline V gene lookup returns CDR1 GTSNPN and CDR2 SVGIG (reference sequence). The CDR3 runs to 15 residues. CDR3 loop: CAWRAAGRAQETQYF. The CDR3 DNA is TGTGCCTGGAGGGCGGCGGGGAGGGCTCAAGAGACCCAGTACTTC.